Listed below are T cell receptor beta chains from one sample, sequenced in a study of CD8+ T cells in alopecia areata. The data were produced by immunoSEQ multiplex PCR, yet TCRdb's version contains in-frame clones alone and is incomplete. This table has approximately 100,000 clones, over 40% appearing once. Sequencing input: CD4+ T cells sorted from blood. The receptors originated from a human donor with alopecia areata. CDR3s include the opening cysteine and the closing phenylalanine or tryptophan. Fields, in order: D gene, CDR3 length, clone size, J gene, V gene, CDR3 protein, CDR3 DNA. D genes are given only for firm matches. The size field is filled for only some rows; it gives once, few, many or a size class.

. | 11 | . | TRBJ2-3 | TRBV30 | CAWRFTDTQYF | TGTGCCTGGAGGTTCACAGATACGCAGTATTTT
. | 14 | . | TRBJ2-5 | TRBV5-1 | CASSIGGPGETQYF | TGCGCCAGCAGCATCGGGGGTCCGGGAGAGACCCAGTACTTC
. | 12 | . | TRBJ1-2 | TRBV29-1 | CSVGTGNYGYTF | TGCAGCGTCGGGACGGGTAACTATGGCTACACCTTC
. | 14 | . | TRBJ2-7 | TRBV18 | CASSPRRDSYEQYF | TGTGCCAGCTCACCCAGGCGGGATTCCTACGAGCAGTACTTC
. | 15 | . | TRBJ2-7 | TRBV30 | CAWSGSLSRGYEQYF | TGTGCCTGGAGTGGTTCCCTTAGCAGGGGCTACGAGCAGTACTTC
. | 12 | . | TRBJ2-5 | TRBV7-9 | CASSLIGDAQYF | TGTGCCAGCAGCTTAATAGGAGACGCTCAGTACTTC
TRBD1 | 15 | . | TRBJ2-2 | TRBV29-1 | CSVRRQGANTGELFF | TGCAGCGTTCGCAGACAGGGGGCGAACACCGGGGAGCTGTTTTTT
. | 14 | . | TRBJ2-4 | TRBV29-1 | CSVGGGPSGNIQYF | TGCAGCGTTGGTGGGGGGCCTTCGGGTAACATTCAGTACTTC
. | 16 | . | TRBJ2-1 | TRBV5-1 | CASSLFSGGRYNEQFF | TGCGCCAGCAGCTTGTTCTCCGGGGGGCGCTACAATGAGCAGTTCTTC
TRBD1 | 15 | few | TRBJ2-1 | TRBV7-9 | CASSDRDNSYNEQFF | TGTGCCAGCAGCGACAGGGACAACTCCTACAATGAGCAGTTCTTC
TRBD1 | 15 | . | TRBJ2-3 | TRBV29-1 | CSVGQATPSTDTQYF | TGCAGCGTAGGACAGGCGACCCCAAGCACAGATACGCAGTATTTT
. | 14 | once | TRBJ1-1 | TRBV30 | CAWTPGYMNTEAFF | TGTGCCTGGACCCCCGGCTACATGAACACTGAAGCTTTCTTT
. | 15 | . | TRBJ2-2 | TRBV29-1 | CSARKEGVYTGELFF | TGCAGCGCACGGAAAGAGGGGGTGTACACCGGGGAGCTGTTTTTT
. | 12 | . | TRBJ2-6 | TRBV30 | CAWNSGANVLTF | TGTGCCTGGAATTCTGGGGCCAACGTCCTGACTTTC
. | 15 | few | TRBJ1-1 | TRBV30 | CAVARDPRVRVEAFF | TGTGCCGTCGCCCGGGACCCCCGGGTTAGAGTTGAAGCTTTCTTT
. | 15 | . | TRBJ2-3 | TRBV5-1 | CASSLEWGGTDTQYF | TGCGCCAGCAGCTTGGAGTGGGGTGGTACAGATACGCAGTATTTT
TRBD2 | 14 | once | TRBJ2-1 | TRBV27 | CASRAGRDYNEQFF | TGTGCCAGCCGGGCCGGGAGGGACTACAATGAGCAGTTCTTC
TRBD1 | 13 | . | TRBJ2-3 | TRBV29-1 | CSAGQGGTDTQYF | TGCAGTGCGGGACAGGGAGGTACAGATACGCAGTATTTT
. | 13 | . | TRBJ1-2 | TRBV2 | CASSEMRDYGYTF | TGTGCCAGCAGTGAAATGAGAGACTATGGCTACACCTTC
TRBD2 | 14 | . | TRBJ2-3 | TRBV29-1 | CSAGLAGGLDTQYF | TGCAGCGCTGGACTAGCGGGGGGCTTAGATACGCAGTATTTT
. | 13 | . | TRBJ2-4 | TRBV10-3 | CAISESSGDIQYF | TGTGCCATCAGTGAATCCTCAGGGGACATTCAGTACTTC
. | 15 | . | TRBJ2-3 | TRBV29-1 | CSVEGGGWELDTQYF | TGCAGCGTTGAGGGGGGTGGATGGGAGTTAGATACGCAGTATTTT
. | 15 | few | TRBJ2-4 | TRBV29-1 | CSVEEGFGAKNIQYF | TGCAGCGTTGAAGAAGGATTTGGAGCCAAAAACATTCAGTACTTC
. | 14 | few | TRBJ2-3 | TRBV5-1 | CASSLDGSTDTQYF | TGCGCCAGCAGCTTGGACGGAAGCACAGATACGCAGTATTTT
TRBD2 | 13 | . | TRBJ2-7 | TRBV28 | CASLSGGNYEQYF | TGTGCCAGCCTTAGCGGGGGTAACTACGAGCAGTACTTC
. | 14 | . | TRBJ2-5 | TRBV29-1 | CSVYGTGAQETQYF | TGCAGCGTTTATGGGACCGGGGCTCAAGAGACCCAGTACTTC
. | 12 | . | TRBJ2-1 | TRBV29-1 | CSVEREHNEQFF | TGCAGCGTTGAGAGGGAGCACAATGAGCAGTTCTTC
. | 13 | . | TRBJ1-6 | TRBV30 | CAWRQGLSSPLHF | TGTGCCTGGAGGCAGGGACTGAGTTCACCCCTCCACTTT
. | 14 | few | TRBJ2-6 | TRBV27 | CASSSWSGANVLTF | TGTGCCAGCAGTTCATGGTCTGGGGCCAACGTCCTGACTTTC
. | 14 | few | TRBJ2-1 | TRBV7-9 | CASGAAGSYNEQFF | TGTGCCAGCGGGGCGGCAGGGAGCTACAATGAGCAGTTCTTC
. | 12 | . | TRBJ2-7 | TRBV4-1 | CASSHGSDEQYF | TGCGCCAGCAGCCACGGGAGCGACGAGCAGTACTTC
TRBD1 | 15 | once | TRBJ1-1 | TRBV7-8 | CASSHRQGMNTEAFF | TGTGCCAGCAGCCACCGACAGGGCATGAACACTGAAGCTTTCTTT
. | 12 | . | TRBJ2-5 | TRBV30 | CAWSVSYETQYF | TGTGCCTGGAGTGTATCTTACGAGACCCAGTACTTC